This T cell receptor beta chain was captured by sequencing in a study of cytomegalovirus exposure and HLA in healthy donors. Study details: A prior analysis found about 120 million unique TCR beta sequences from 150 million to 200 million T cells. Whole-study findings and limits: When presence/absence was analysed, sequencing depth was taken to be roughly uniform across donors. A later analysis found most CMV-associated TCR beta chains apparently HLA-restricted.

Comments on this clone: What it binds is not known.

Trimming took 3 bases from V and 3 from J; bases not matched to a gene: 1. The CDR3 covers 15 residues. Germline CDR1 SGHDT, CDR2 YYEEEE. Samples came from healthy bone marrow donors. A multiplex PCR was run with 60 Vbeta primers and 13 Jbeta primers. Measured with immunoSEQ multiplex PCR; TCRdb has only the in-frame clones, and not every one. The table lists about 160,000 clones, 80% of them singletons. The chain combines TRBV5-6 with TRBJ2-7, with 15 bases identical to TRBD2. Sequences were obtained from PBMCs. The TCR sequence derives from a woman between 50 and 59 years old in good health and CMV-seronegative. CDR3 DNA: TGTGCCAGCAGCTCGGGACTAGCGGGAGGCTACGAGCAGTACTTC. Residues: CASSSGLAGGYEQYF.